Following are 4 T cell receptor beta chains from one sample sequenced in a study of glioma-infiltrating T cells after dendritic cell vaccination (dated by TCRdb to the mid-2010s). Library construction relied on the immunoSEQ multiplex PCR assay. Not all clones reach the TCRdb copy of this immuneACCESS table, which keeps in-frame sequences only. Checked studies attribute under half of the gap to unresolved V genes and leave the rest unexplained. This sample gives around 72,000 clones in total; roughly 79% of them show up just once. The leading ten clones occupy approximately 7.9% of the sample. The input for sequencing was blood, taken before dendritic cell vaccination. The receptors shown here come from a human donor with glioblastoma.

The genes are TRBV7-9 and TRBJ1-1; possible D gene TRBD1, 5 bases. Germline V gene data show CDR1 as SEHNR and CDR2 as FQNEAQ (reference sequence). CDR3 size: 16 residues. The V end was cut by 5 bases, the J end by 1 base, with 17 bases between. The CDR3 protein is CASSPPGGAGNTEAFF. In nucleotides, the CDR3 is TGTGCCAGCAGCCCCCCGGGAGGGGCTGGGAACACTGAAGCTTTCTTT.

In its sample, this clone was seen a few times. This chain connects TRBV6-5 to TRBJ1-1; D unclear. CDR3 size: 13 residues. The V and J ends lost 1 base and 1 base respectively, with 4 bases between them. In germline, CDR1 is MNHEY, CDR2 SVGAGI. The DNA of the CDR3 is TGTGCCAGCAGTTACTGGGCGAACACTGAAGCTTTCTTT. It yields the protein CASSYWANTEAFF.

V is TRBV19 and J is TRBJ1-1; D is ambiguous. The ends were cut back, 4 bases at V and 2 bases at J, with 14 bases in the middle. The germline CDR1 and CDR2 sequences are LNHDA and SQIVND (reference sequence). The length of the CDR3 is 15 residues. The CDR3 reads CASSSGGHFNTEAFF. As DNA, the CDR3 is TGTGCCAGTAGTAGTGGAGGGCATTTTAACACTGAAGCTTTCTTT.

The CDR3 sequence: CASSLIASGASTDTQYF. CDR3 nucleotide sequence: TGTGCCAGCAGTTTAATAGCTAGCGGGGCTTCCACAGATACGCAGTATTTT. The chain joins TRBV27 to TRBJ2-3; the match to TRBD2 covers 9 bases. Germline-derived CDR1 and CDR2 are MNHEY and SMNVEV (reference sequence). CDR3 length: 17 residues. V lost 2 bases, J lost 2 bases, and 8 bases stayed unmatched.